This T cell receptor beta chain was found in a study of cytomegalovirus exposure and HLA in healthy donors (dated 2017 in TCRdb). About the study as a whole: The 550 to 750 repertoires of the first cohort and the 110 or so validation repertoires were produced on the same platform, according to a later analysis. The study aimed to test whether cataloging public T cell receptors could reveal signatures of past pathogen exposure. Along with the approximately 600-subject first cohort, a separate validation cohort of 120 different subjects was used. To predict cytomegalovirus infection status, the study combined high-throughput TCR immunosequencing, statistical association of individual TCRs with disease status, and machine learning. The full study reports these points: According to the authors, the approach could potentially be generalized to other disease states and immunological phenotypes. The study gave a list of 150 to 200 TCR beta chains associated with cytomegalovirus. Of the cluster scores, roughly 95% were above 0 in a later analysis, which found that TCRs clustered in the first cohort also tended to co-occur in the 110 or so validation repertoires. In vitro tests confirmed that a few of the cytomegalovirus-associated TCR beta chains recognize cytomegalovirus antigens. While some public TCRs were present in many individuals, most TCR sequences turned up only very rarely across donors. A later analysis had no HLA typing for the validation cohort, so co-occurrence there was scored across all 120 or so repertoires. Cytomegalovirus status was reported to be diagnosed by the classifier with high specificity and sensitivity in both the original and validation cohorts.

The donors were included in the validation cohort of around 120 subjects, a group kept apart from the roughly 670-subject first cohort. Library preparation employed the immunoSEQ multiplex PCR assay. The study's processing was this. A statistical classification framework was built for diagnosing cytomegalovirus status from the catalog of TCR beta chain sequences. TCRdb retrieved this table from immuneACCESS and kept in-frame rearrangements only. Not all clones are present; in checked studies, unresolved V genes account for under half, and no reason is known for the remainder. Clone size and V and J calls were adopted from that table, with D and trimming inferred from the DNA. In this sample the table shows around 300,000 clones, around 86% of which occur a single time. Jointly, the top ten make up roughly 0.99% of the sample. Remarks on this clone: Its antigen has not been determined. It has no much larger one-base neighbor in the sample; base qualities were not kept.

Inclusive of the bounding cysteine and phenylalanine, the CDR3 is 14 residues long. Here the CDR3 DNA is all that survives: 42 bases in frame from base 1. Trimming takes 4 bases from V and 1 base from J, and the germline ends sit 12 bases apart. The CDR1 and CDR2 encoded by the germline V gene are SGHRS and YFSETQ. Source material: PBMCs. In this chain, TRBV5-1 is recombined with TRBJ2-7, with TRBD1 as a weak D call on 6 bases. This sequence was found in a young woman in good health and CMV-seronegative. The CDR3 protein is CASSVLQGSYEQYF. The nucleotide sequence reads TGCGCCAGCAGCGTACTACAGGGATCCTACGAGCAGTACTTC.